This T cell receptor (beta chain) came from a study of metastatic and nonmetastatic thyroid tumors. In the study overall: Repertoires were compared across blood and tumor or nodule tissue from malignant and benign thyroid patients. General study findings and limits: TCR beta diversity was reportedly significantly higher in malignant thyroid tumors than benign nodules, in blood and tumor.

Source study methods: Variation in CDR3 across clinicopathological groups served as the basis for constructing a distant-metastasis classifier in papillary thyroid cancer. TCRdb reanalyzed the PCR reads via MiXCR. TCRdb's processing, not the authors' own work, is the source of the V and J calls. This table holds about 28,000 clones, 20% to 25% found once. V was trimmed by 4 bases and J by 6 bases, leaving 10 bases between them. The CDR3 contains 12 residues. In germline, CDR1 is GTSNPN, CDR2 SVGIG (reference sequence). All patients reached thyroid surgery having received no treatment beforehand. This clone was seen at least ten times. The antigen is undetermined.

This chain uses TRBV30 with TRBJ2-1, with D possibly TRBD2 on 6 matching bases. The receptor comes from a female donor with papillary thyroid cancer or a benign thyroid nodule (not recorded which). Some clones in this sample may be carry-over from other donors' samples. What was sequenced was blood. The CDR3 DNA reads as TGTGCCTGGACCCGGGGGTCCAATGAGCAGTTCTTC. As protein: CAWTRGSNEQFF.